These T cell receptor beta chains were read from a single sample in a study of blood T cell repertoires in COVID-19. Generated by immunoSEQ multiplex PCR, the TCRdb table keeps only in-frame clones and is missing some. The data hold approximately 52,000 clones, with 75% to 95% observed a single time. Sequenced material: peripheral blood. These receptors all stem from a man over 45 with acute or convalescent COVID-19. CDR3s include the opening cysteine and the closing phenylalanine or tryptophan. D genes are given only for firm matches. Clone size is given for some rows only: seen once, a few or many times, or a class if the clone is expanded.

d_call j_call clone_size v_call cdr3_aa cdr3_nt
TRBD1 TRBJ2-3 once TRBV10-1 CASSESDSSTGGEDTQYF TGCGCCAGCAGTGAGTCTGATAGTTCGACAGGGGGGGAAGATACGCAGTATTTT
. TRBJ1-2 . TRBV30 CAIDQGDGYTF TGTGCCATCGACCAGGGTGACGGCTACACCTTC
. TRBJ2-1 . TRBV5-1 CASSLLPGEGARLF TGCGCCAGCAGCTTGTTACCAGGGGAAGGGGCAAGGCTCTTC
TRBD1 TRBJ1-1 . TRBV5-1 CASSPGTGRAFF TGCGCCAGCAGCCCGGGGACAGGCAGAGCTTTCTTT
TRBD1 TRBJ2-5 . TRBV3-1/TRBV3-2 CASSPRRTGVETQYF TGTGCCAGCAGCCCAAGACGGACAGGGGTGGAGACCCAGTACTTC
. TRBJ2-3 . TRBV7-2 CASSAGLSADTQYF TGTGCCAGCAGCGCCGGACTCTCTGCGGATACGCAGTATTTT
. TRBJ1-1 . TRBV5-4 CASSLRGGTGEAFF TGTGCCAGCAGCTTAAGAGGCGGGACGGGTGAAGCTTTCTTT
. TRBJ2-2 . TRBV4-2 CASSQDLGDKNTGELFF TGTGCCAGCAGCCAAGATTTGGGTGACAAAAACACCGGGGAGCTGTTTTTT
TRBD2 TRBJ2-7 . TRBV24-1 CATSDLNSGGSYEQYF TGTGCCACCAGTGATTTGAATAGCGGGGGGTCCTACGAGCAGTACTTC
. TRBJ1-2 . TRBV7-9 CASTLWRYGYTF TGTGCCAGCACCCTTTGGCGGTATGGCTACACCTTC
TRBD1 TRBJ1-1 few TRBV4-1 CASSTDRGAATEAFF TGCGCCAGCAGCACTGACAGGGGGGCTGCCACTGAAGCTTTCTTT
. TRBJ1-2 . TRBV5-6 CASSGSRLNYGYTF TGTGCCAGCAGCGGGAGCAGGCTCAACTATGGCTACACCTTC
. TRBJ1-1 . TRBV6-5 CASTPGMGRNTEAFF TGTGCCAGCACCCCCGGGATGGGGAGGAACACTGAAGCTTTCTTT